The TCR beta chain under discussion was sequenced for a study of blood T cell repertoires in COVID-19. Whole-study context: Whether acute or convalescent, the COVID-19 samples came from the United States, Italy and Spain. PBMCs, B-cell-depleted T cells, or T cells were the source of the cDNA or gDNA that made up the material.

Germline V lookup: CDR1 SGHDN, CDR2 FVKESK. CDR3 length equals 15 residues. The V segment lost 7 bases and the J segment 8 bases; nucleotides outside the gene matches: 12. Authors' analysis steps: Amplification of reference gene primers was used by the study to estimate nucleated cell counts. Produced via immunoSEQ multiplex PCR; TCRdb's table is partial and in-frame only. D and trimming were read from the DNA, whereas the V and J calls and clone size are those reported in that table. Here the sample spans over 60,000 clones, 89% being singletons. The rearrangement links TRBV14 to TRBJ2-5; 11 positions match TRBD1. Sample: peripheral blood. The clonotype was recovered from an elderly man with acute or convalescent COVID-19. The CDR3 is CASTRTGGFGSTQYF. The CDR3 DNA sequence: TGTGCCAGCACCCGGACAGGGGGCTTTGGGTCAACCCAGTACTTC.